This T cell receptor beta chain was identified during a study of blood T cell repertoires in COVID-19. As for the study in general: COVID-19 samples from acute and convalescent phases originated in the United States, Italy and Spain. T cells, B-cell-depleted T cells, or PBMCs provided the cDNA or gDNA that served as material.

CDR3 length: 13 residues. The germline gives CDR1 MNHEY, CDR2 SMNVEV (reference sequence). The V end lost 7 bases, the J end lost 0 bases, and 6 bases lay between the germline ends. In the source study's methods: For nucleated cells, counts were estimated from reference gene primer amplification. Repertoires were generated with immunoSEQ multiplex PCR, while TCRdb's copy carries only in-frame clones and drops some. The DNA gave D and trimming, while V, J and clone size come from that table. This sample has 130,000 to 150,000 clones; about 87% occur once, and the top ten carry 1.5% to 2%. The gene calls are TRBV27 and TRBJ2-2; D might be TRBD1 (5 bases). The sequence was collected from a woman aged 45-65 years with acute or convalescent COVID-19. Specimen: peripheral blood. CDR3 region: CASKGANTGELFF. As DNA, the CDR3 is TGTGCCAGCAAAGGGGCGAACACCGGGGAGCTGTTTTTT.